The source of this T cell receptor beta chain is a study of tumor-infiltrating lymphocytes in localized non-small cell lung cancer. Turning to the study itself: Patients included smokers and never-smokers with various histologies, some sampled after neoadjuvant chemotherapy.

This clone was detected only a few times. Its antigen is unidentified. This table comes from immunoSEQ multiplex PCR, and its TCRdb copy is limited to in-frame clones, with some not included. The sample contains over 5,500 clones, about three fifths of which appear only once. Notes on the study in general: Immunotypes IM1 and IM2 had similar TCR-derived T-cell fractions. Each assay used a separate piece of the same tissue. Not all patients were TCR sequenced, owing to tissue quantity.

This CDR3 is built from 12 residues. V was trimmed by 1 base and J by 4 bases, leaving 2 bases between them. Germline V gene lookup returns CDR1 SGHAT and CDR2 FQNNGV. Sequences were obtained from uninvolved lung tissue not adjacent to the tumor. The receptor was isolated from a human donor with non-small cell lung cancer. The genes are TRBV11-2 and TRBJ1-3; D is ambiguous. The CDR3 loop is CASSLVGNTIYF. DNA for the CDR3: TGTGCCAGCAGCTTAGTGGGAAACACCATATATTTT. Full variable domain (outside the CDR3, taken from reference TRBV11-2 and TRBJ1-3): EAGVAQSPRYKIIEKRQSVAFWCNPISGHATLYWYQQILGQGPKLLIQFQNNGVVDDSQLPKDRFSAERLKGVDSTLKIQPAKLEDSAVYLCASSLVGNTIYFGEGSWLTVV.